Given below is one T cell receptor (beta chain) in context. Its antigen is not identified. Alongside a J-beta primer mix, a sample-barcoded 5' primer served in a second PCR lasting about 7 to 12 cycles. Any given sample supplied a minimum of 2.5 million CDR3-containing paired-end reads. TCRdb re-derived calls from the 5' RACE reads in MiXCR, one entry per CDR3 protein. The sample holds approximately 850,000 distinct CDR3 sequences; roughly 44% are singletons and the top ten take roughly 18%. The data derive from a study of blood T cells in healthy people across ages. Study-level findings and limits: There were more naive CD4+ cells and higher diversity in long-lived donors than in aged donors. Measured against age, TCR beta diversity per million T cells decreased in a roughly linear manner.

The origin of this receptor is a man aged 55 to 70 in good health. The material sequenced was blood.

CDR3 coding DNA: TGTGCCAGCACCTACGTGGGAGGAAATCAGCCCCAGCATTTT. Amino acids: CASTYVGGNQPQHF. This rearrangement joins TRBV6-6 to TRBJ1-5; the D is unclear. In germline, CDR1 is MNHNY, CDR2 SVGAGI (reference sequence). V gave up 7 bases and J gave up 4 bases, with 14 bases separating them. The length of the CDR3 is 14 residues.